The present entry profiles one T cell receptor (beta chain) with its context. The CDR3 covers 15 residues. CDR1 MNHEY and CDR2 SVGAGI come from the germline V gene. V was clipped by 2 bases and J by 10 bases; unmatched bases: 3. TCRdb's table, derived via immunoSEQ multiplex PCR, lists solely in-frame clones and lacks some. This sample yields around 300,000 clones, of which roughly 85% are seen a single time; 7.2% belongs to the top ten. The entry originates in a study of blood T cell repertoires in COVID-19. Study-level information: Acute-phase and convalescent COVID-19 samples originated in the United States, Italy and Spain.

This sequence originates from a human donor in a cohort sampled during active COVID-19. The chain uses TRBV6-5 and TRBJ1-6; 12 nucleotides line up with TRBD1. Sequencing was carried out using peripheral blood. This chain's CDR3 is CASSYGDRGRSPLHF. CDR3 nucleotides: TGTGCCAGCAGTTACGGGGACAGGGGGCGGTCACCCCTCCACTTT.